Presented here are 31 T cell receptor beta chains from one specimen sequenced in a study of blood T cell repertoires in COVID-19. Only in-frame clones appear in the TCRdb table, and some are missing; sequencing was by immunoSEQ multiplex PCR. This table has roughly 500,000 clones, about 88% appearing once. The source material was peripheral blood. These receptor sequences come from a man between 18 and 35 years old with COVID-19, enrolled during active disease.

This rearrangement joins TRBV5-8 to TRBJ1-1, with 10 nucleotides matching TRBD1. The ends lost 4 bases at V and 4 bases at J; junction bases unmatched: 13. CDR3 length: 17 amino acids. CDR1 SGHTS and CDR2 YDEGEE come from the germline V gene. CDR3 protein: CASSQRSMGQGPTEAFF. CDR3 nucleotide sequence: TGTGCCAGCAGCCAACGCAGTATGGGACAGGGGCCCACTGAAGCTTTCTTT.

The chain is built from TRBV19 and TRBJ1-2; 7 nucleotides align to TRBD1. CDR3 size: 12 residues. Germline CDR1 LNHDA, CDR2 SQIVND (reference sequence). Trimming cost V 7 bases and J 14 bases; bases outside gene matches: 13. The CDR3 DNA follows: TGTGCCAGTACCCCGGGACAGCCCCCTTTAACCTTC. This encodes CASTPGQPPLTF.

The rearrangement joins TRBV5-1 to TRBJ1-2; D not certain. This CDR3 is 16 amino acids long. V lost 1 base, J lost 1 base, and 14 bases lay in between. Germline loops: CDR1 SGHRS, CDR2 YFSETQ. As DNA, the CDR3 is TGCGCCAGCAGCTTGATTCCCGCGGCGATTAACTATGGCTACACCTTC. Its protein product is CASSLIPAAINYGYTF.

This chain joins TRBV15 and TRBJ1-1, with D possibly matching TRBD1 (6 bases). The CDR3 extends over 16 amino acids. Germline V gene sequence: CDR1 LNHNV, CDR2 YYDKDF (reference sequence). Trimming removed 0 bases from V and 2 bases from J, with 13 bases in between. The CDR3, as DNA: TGTGCCACCAGCAGAGATATCCCACAGGGAAACACTGAAGCTTTCTTT. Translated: CATSRDIPQGNTEAFF. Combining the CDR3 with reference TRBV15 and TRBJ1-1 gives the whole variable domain DAMVIQNPRYQVTQFGKPVTLSCSQTLNHNVMYWYQQKSSQAPKLLFHYYDKDFNNEADTPDNFQSRRPNTSFCFLDIRSPGLGDTAMYLCATSRDIPQGNTEAFFGQGTRLTVV.

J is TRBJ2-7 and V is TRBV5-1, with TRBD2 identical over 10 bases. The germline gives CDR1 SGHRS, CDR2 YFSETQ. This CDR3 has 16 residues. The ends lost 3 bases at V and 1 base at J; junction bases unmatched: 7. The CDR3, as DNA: TGCGCCAGCAGCTGGACACTAGCGGGGCCTTCCTACGAGCAGTACTTC. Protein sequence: CASSWTLAGPSYEQYF.

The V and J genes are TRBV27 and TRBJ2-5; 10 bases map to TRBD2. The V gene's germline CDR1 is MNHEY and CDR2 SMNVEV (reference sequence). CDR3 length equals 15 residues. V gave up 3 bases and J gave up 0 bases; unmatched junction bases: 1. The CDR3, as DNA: TGTGCCAGCAGTTTCCTAGCGGGAGACCAAGAGACCCAGTACTTC. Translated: CASSFLAGDQETQYF.

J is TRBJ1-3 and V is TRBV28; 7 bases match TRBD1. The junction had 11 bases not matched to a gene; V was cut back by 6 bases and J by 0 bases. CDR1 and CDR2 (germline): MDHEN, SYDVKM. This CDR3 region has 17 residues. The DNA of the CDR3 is TGTGCCAGCAGAATAAGACAGGGTCCCAACTCTGGAAACACCATATATTTT. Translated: CASRIRQGPNSGNTIYF.

CDR3 bases: TGTGCCAGCAGTTATGAGGGGGCGAACACCGGGGAGCTGTTTTTT. This encodes CASSYEGANTGELFF. This chain uses TRBV6-2 or TRBV6-3 with TRBJ2-2; a possible D gene is TRBD1 (6 bases). Germline V CDR1 and CDR2: MNHEY, SVGEGT. The V gene lost 3 bases and the J gene lost 0 bases, with 8 bases spanning the gap. CDR3 length: 15 amino acids.

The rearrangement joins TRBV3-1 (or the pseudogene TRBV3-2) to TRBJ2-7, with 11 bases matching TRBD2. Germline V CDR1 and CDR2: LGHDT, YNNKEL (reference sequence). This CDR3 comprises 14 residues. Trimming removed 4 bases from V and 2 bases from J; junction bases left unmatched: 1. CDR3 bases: TGTGCCAGCAGCCTTAGCGGGGGGGCCTACGAGCAGTACTTC. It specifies CASSLSGGAYEQYF.

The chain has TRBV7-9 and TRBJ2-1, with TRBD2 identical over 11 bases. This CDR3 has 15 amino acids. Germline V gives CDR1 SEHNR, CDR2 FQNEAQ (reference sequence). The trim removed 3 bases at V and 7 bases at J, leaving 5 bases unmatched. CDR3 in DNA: TGTGCCAGCAGCTTCAAGACTAGCGGGAAGAATGAGCAGTTCTTC. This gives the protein CASSFKTSGKNEQFF.

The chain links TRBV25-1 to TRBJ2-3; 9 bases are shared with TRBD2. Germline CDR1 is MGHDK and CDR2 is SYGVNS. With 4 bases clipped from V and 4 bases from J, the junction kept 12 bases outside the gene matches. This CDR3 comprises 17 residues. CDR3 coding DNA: TGTGCCAGCAGTGTGCGGGAGGGCCTTCGATTTCCAGATACGCAGTATTTT. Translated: CASSVREGLRFPDTQYF. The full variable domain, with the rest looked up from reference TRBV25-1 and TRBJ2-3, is EADIYQTPRYLVIGTGKKITLECSQTMGHDKMYWYQQDPGMELHLIHYSYGVNSTEKGDLSSESTVSRIRTEHFPLTLESARPSHTSQYLCASSVREGLRFPDTQYFGPGTRLTVL.

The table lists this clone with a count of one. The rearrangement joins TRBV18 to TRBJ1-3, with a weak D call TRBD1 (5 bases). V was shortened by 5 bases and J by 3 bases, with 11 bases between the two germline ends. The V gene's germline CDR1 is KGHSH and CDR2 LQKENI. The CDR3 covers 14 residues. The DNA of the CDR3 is TGTGCCAGCTCATACGACCAGGGTGGAAACACCATATATTTT. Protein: CASSYDQGGNTIYF.

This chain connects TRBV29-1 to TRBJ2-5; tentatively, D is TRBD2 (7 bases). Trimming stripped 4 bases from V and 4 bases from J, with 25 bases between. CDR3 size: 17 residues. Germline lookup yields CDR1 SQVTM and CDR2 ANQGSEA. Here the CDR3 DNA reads TGCAGCGTTGCCGACCAAGTTGGGGGGGCGATGACAGAGACCCAGTACTTC. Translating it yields CSVADQVGGAMTETQYF.

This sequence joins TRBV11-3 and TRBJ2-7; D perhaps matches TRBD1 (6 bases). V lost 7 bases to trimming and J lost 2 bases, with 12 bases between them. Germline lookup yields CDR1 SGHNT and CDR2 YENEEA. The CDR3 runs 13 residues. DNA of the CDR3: TGTGCCAGCACTCCCAAGGGGGCCTACGAGCAGTACTTC. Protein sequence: CASTPKGAYEQYF. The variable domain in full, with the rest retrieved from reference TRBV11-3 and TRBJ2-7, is EAGVVQSPRYKIIEKKQPVAFWCNPISGHNTLYWYLQNLGQGPELLIRYENEEAVDDSQLPKDRFSAERLKGVDSTLKIQPAELGDSAVYLCASTPKGAYEQYFGPGTRLTVT.

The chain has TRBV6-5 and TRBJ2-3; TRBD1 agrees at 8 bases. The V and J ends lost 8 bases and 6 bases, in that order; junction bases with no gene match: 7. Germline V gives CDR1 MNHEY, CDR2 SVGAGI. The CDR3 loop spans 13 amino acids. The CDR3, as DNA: TGTGCCAGCGACAGGGGAATAGGGGATACGCAGTATTTT. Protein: CASDRGIGDTQYF.

CDR3 amino acids: CASSLEGGGAFETQYF. The CDR3 region has the DNA TGCGCCAGCAGCTTGGAGGGCGGGGGAGCTTTTGAGACCCAGTACTTC. The chain combines TRBV5-1 with TRBJ2-5; TRBD2 matches 7 bases. The CDR3 covers 16 residues. V shed 0 bases and J 5 bases; nucleotides not matched to a gene: 10. The germline gives CDR1 SGHRS, CDR2 YFSETQ.

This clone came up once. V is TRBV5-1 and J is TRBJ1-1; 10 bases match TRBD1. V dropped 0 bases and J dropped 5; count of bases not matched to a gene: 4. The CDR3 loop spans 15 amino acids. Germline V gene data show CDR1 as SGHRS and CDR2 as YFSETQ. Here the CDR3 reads CASSLEGQGITEAFF. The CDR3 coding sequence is TGCGCCAGCAGCTTGGAGGGACAGGGGATAACTGAAGCTTTCTTT.

The CDR3: CATRTGGNTEAFF. Here the CDR3 DNA reads TGTGCCACCCGGACAGGGGGCAACACTGAAGCTTTCTTT. J is TRBJ1-1 and V is TRBV19; 11 bases line up with TRBD1. Germline CDR1 reads LNHDA; CDR2 reads SQIVND (reference sequence). This CDR3 is 13 amino acids long. V trimming: 10 bases; J trimming: 2 bases; junction bases outside the gene matches: 3.

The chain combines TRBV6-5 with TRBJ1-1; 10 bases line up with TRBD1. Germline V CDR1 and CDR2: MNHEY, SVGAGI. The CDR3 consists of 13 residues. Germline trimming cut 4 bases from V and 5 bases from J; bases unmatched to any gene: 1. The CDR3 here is CASSWGQGTEAFF. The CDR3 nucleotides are TGTGCCAGCAGTTGGGGACAGGGGACTGAAGCTTTCTTT.

CDR3 region: CASSLDLTRTGDNEQFF. In DNA form, the CDR3 reads TGTGCCAGCAGCTTAGATCTTACGAGGACAGGGGACAATGAGCAGTTCTTC. J is TRBJ2-1 and V is TRBV11-3, with 9 bases matching TRBD1. CDR3 length equals 17 residues. CDR1 and CDR2 (germline): SGHNT, YENEEA. V lost 0 bases and J lost 5; bases outside the gene matches: 8.

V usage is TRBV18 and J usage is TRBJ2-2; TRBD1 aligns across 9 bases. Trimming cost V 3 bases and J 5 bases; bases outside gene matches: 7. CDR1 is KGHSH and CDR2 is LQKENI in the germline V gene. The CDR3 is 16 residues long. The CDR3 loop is CASSPPGQGLTGELFF. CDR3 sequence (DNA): TGTGCCAGCTCACCCCCGGGACAGGGATTGACCGGGGAGCTGTTTTTT.

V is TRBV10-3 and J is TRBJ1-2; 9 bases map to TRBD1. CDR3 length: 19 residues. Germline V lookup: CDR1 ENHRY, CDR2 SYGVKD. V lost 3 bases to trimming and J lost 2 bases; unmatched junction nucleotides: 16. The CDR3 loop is CAISDGGQGRESENYGYTF. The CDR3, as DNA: TGTGCCATCAGTGACGGGGGACAGGGAAGAGAATCAGAAAACTATGGCTACACCTTC.

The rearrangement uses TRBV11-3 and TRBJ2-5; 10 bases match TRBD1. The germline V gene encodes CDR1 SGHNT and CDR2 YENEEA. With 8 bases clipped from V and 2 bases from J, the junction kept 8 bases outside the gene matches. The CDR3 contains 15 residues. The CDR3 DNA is TGTGCCAGCTCCCAGGGGGGACAGGGGCAAGAGACCCAGTACTTC. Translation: CASSQGGQGQETQYF.

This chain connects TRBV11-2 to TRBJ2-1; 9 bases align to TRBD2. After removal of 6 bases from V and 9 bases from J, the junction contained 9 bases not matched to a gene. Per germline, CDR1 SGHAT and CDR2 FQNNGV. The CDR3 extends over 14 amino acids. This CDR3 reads CASSLGLAMGEQFF. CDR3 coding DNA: TGTGCCAGCAGTCTGGGACTAGCCATGGGTGAGCAGTTCTTC.

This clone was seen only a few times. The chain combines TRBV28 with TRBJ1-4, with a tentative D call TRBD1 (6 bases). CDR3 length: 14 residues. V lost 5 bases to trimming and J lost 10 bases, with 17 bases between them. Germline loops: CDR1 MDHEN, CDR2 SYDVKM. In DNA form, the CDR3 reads TGTGCCAGCAGTCACCGGGACATAGGTGTAAAACTGTTTTTT. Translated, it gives CASSHRDIGVKLFF.

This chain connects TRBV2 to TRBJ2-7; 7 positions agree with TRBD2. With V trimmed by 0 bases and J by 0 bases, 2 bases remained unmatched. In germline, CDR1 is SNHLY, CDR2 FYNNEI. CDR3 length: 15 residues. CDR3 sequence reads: CASSEARGISYEQYF. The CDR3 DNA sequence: TGTGCCAGCAGTGAAGCGCGGGGGATCTCCTACGAGCAGTACTTC.

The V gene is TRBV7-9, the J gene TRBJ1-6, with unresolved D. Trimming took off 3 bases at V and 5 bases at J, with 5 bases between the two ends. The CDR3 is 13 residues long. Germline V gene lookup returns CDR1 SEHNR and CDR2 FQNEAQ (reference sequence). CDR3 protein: CASSFQNNSPLHF. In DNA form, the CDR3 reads TGTGCCAGCAGCTTCCAAAATAATTCACCCCTCCACTTT.

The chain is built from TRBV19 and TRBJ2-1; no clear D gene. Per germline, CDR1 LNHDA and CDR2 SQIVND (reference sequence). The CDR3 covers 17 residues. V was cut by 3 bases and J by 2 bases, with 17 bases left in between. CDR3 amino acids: CASSIPLKRAPYNEQFF. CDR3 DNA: TGTGCCAGTAGTATTCCACTCAAGCGAGCTCCCTACAATGAGCAGTTCTTC. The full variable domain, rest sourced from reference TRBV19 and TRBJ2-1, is DGGITQSPKYLFRKEGQNVTLSCEQNLNHDAMYWYRQDPGQGLRLIYYSQIVNDFQKGDIAEGYSVSREKKESFPLTVTSAQKNPTAFYLCASSIPLKRAPYNEQFFGPGTRLTVL.

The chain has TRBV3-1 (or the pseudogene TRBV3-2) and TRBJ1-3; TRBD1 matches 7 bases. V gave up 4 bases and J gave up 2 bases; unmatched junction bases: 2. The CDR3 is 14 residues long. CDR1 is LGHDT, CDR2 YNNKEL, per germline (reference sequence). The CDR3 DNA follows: TGTGCCAGCAGCCCCCAGGGGGCTGGAAACACCATATATTTT. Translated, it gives CASSPQGAGNTIYF.

The CDR3 region is CASSQRQASTDTQYF. DNA for the CDR3: TGTGCCAGCAGCCAAAGACAAGCCAGCACAGATACGCAGTATTTT. This chain links TRBV11-3 with TRBJ2-3; D is undetermined. The CDR3 sequence is 15 residues long. Germline V gene lookup returns CDR1 SGHNT and CDR2 YENEEA. With 5 bases removed from V and 0 bases from J, the gap between germline ends came to 12 bases.

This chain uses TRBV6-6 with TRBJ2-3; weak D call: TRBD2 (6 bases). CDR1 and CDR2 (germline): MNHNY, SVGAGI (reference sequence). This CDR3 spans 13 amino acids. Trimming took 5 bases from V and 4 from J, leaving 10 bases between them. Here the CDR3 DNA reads TGTGCCAGCAGTAGCGGGTGGGCAGATACGCAGTATTTT. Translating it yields CASSSGWADTQYF.